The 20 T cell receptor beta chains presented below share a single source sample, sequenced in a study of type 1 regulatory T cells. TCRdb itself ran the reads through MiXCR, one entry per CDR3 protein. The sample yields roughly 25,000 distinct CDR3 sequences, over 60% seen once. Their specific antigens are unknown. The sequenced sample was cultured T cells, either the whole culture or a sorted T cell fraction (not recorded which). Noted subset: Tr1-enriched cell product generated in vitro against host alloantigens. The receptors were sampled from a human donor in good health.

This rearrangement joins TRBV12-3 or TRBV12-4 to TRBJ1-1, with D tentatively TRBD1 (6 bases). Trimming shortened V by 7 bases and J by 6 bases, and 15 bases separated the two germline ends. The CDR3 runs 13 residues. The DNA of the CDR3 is TGTGCCAGCAATGGTCCAGGGGCGGCTGAAGCTTTCTTT. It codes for CASNGPGAAEAFF.

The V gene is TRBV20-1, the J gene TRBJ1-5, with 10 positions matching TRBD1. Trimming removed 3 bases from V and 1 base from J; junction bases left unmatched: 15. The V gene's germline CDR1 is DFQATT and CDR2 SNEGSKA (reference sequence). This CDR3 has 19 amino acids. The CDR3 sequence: CSASYSKTGGIGSNQPQHF. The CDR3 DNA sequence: TGCAGTGCTAGCTATTCCAAGACAGGGGGCATCGGGAGCAATCAGCCCCAGCATTTT.

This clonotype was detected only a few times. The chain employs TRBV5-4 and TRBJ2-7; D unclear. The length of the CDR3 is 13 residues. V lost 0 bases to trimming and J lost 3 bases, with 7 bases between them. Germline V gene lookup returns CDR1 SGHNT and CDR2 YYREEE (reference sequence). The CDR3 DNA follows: TGTGCCAGCAGCTTGGCCGGCAGCTACGAGCAGTACTTC. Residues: CASSLAGSYEQYF.

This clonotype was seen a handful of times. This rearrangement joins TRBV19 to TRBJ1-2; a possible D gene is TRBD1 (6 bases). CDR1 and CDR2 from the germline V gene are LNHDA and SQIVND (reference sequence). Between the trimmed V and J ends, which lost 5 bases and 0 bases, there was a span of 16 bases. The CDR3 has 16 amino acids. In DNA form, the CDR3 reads TGTGCCAGTAGTCGACCGACAGGCCAAGCTAACTATGGCTACACCTTC. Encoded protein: CASSRPTGQANYGYTF.

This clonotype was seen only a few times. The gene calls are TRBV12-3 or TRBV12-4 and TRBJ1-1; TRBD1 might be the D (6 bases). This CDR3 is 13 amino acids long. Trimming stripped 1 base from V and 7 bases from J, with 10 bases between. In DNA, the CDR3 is TGTGCCAGCAGTTTAGGGCAGGGGTTTGAAGCTTTCTTT. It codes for CASSLGQGFEAFF.

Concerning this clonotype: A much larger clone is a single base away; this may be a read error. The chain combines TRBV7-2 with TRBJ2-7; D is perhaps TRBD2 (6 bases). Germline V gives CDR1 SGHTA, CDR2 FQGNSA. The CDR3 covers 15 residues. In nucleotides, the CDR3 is TGTGCCCGCAGCTCCGCTAGCGACCCGGTCTACGAGCAGTACTTC. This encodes CARSSASDPVYEQYF.

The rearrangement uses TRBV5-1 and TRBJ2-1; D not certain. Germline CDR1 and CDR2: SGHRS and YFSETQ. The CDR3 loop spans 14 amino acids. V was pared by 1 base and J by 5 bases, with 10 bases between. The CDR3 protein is CASSLTAANNEQFF. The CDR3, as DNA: TGCGCCAGCAGCTTGACGGCAGCAAACAATGAGCAGTTCTTC.

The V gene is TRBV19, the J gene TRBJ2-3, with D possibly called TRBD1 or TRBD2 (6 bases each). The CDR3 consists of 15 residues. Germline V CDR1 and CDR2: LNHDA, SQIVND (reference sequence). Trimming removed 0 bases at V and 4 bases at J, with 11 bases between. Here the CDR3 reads CASSIEGGFSDTQYF. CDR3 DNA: TGTGCCAGTAGTATAGAGGGGGGCTTCTCAGATACGCAGTATTTT.

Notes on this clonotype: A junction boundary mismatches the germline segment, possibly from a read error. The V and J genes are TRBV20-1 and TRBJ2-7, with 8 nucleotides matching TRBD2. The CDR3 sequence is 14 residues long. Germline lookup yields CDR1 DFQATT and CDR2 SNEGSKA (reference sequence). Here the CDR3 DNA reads TGCAGTGCTAGTTCCCTAGCGGGCTCCTCCGAGCAGTACTTC. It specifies CSASSLAGSSEQYF.

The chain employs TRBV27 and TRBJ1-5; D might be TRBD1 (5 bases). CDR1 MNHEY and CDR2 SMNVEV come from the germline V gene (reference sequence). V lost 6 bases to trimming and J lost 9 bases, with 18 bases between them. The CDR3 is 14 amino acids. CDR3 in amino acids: CASSSRRGGMPQHF. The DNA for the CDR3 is TGTGCCAGCAGCTCAAGACGGGGGGGAATGCCCCAGCATTTT.

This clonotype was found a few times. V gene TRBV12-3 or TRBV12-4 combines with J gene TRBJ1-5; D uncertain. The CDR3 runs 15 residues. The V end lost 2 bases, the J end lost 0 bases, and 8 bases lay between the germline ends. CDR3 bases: TGTGCCAGCAGTTTACGAAGTTTTAGCAATCAGCCCCAGCATTTT. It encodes CASSLRSFSNQPQHF.

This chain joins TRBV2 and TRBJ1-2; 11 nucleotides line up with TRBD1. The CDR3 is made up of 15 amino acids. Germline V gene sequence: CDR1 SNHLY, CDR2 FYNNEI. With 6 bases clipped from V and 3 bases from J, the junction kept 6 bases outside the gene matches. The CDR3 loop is CASRGTGGSDYGYTF. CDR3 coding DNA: TGTGCCAGCAGGGGGACAGGGGGATCTGACTATGGCTACACCTTC.

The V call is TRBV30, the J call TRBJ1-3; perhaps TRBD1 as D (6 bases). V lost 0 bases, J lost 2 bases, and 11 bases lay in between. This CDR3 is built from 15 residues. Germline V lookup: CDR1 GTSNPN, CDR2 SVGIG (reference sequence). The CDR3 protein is CAWSVRRGTGNTIYF. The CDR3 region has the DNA TGTGCCTGGAGTGTACGAAGGGGGACTGGAAACACCATATATTTT.

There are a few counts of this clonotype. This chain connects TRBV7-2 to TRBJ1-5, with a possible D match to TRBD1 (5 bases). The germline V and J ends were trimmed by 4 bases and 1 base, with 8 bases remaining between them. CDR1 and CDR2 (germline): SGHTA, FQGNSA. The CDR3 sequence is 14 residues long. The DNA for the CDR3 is TGTGCCAGCAGCTCCGGGGCAAGCAATCAGCCCCAGCATTTT. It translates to CASSSGASNQPQHF.

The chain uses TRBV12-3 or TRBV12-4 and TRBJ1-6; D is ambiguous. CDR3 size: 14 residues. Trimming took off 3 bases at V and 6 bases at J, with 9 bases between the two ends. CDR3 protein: CASSFRQSNSPLHF. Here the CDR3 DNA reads TGTGCCAGCAGTTTTAGGCAGAGTAATTCACCCCTCCACTTT.

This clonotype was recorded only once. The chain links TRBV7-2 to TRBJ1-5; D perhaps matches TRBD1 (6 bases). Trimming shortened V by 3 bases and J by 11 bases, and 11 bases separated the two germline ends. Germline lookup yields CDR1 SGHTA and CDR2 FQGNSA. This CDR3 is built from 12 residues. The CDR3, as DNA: TGTGCCAGCAGCTTTAATAGGGGGACCCAGCATTTT. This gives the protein CASSFNRGTQHF.

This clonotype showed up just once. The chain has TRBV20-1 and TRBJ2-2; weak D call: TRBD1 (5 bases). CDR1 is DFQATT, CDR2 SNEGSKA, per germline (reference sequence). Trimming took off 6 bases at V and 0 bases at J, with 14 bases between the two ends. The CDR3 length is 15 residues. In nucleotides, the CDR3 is TGCAGTGCCCCAAGGTGGGGCGCGAACACCGGGGAGCTGTTTTTT. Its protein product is CSAPRWGANTGELFF.

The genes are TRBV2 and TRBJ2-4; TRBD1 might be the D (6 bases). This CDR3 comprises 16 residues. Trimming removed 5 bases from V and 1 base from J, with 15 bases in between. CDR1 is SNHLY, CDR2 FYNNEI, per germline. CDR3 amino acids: CASSRTGMEAKNIQYF. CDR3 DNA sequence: TGTGCCAGCAGTCGAACAGGGATGGAGGCCAAAAACATTCAGTACTTC.

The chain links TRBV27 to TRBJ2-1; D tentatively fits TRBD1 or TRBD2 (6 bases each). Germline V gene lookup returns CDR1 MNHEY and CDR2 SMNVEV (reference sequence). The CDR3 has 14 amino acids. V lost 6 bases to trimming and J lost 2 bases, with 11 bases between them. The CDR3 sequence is CASRWGATYNEQFF. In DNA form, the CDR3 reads TGTGCCAGCAGGTGGGGGGCGACCTACAATGAGCAGTTCTTC.

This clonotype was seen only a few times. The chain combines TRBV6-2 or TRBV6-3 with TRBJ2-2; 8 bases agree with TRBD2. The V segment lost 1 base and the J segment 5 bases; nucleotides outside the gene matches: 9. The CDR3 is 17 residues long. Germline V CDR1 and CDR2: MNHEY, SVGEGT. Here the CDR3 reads CASSYLRTSRGTGELFF. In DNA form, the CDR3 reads TGTGCCAGCAGTTACTTAAGGACTAGCCGGGGTACCGGGGAGCTGTTTTTT.